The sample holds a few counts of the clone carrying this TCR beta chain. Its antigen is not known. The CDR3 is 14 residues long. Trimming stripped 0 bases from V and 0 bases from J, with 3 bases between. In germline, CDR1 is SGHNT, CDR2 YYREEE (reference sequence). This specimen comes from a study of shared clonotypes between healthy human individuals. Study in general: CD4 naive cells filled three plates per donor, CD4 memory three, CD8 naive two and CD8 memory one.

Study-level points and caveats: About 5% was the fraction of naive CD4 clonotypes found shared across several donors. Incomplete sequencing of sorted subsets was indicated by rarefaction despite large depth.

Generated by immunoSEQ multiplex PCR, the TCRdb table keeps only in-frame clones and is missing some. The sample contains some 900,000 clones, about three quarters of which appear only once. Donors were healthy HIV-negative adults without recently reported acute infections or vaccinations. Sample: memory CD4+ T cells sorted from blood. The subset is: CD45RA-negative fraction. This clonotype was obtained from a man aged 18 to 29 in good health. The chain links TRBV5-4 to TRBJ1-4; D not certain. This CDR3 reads CASSLDSTNEKLFF. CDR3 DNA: TGTGCCAGCAGCTTGGATTCAACTAATGAAAAACTGTTTTTT.